This T cell receptor (beta chain) originates from a study of blood T cell repertoires in COVID-19. About the research overall: Italy, Spain and the United States were the sources of the convalescent and acute COVID-19 samples. PBMCs, B-cell-depleted T cells, or T cells provided the cDNA or gDNA that made up the material.

Germline CDR1 and CDR2: LNHDA and SQIVND (reference sequence). The CDR3 spans 14 residues. Germline trimming cut 3 bases from V and 6 bases from J; bases unmatched to any gene: 7. In the source study's methods: Nucleated cell counts were estimated from reference gene primer amplification. Produced via immunoSEQ multiplex PCR; TCRdb's table is partial and in-frame only. That table gives V, J and clone size, and the DNA gave D and trimming. Of approximately 160,000 clones listed, roughly 81% were seen once; the top ten hold about 8%. This receptor was obtained from a middle-aged man who had recovered from COVID-19. The V and J genes are TRBV19 and TRBJ1-1, with TRBD1 identical over 7 bases. The sample was peripheral blood. In DNA, the CDR3 is TGTGCCAGTAGTATGGCAGGGGGAAGCGCTGAAGCTTTCTTT. Protein: CASSMAGGSAEAFF.